Listed here is a single T cell receptor (beta chain). This entry comes from a study of blood T cell repertoires in COVID-19. The data were produced by immunoSEQ multiplex PCR, yet TCRdb's version contains in-frame clones alone and is incomplete. Among around 140,000 clones listed, 80% were seen once. The CDR3 totals 15 residues. V lost 0 bases to trimming and J lost 4 bases, with 14 bases between them. Germline values: CDR1 SGHRS, CDR2 YFSETQ. The clonotype comes from a man in his 70s who had recovered from COVID-19. Sample: peripheral blood. The gene calls are TRBV5-1 and TRBJ2-7; the D gene is possibly TRBD1 (6 bases). As DNA, the CDR3 is TGCGCCAGCAGCTTGGATCAGGGGCGTCTTTACGAGCAGTACTTC. Encoded protein: CASSLDQGRLYEQYF.